This entry describes one T cell receptor beta chain. One end of the junction does not line up with germline, which may come from a read error. This sample stems from a study of CD8 T cells in Susac syndrome. From germline, CDR1 is MGHRA and CDR2 YSYEKL. This CDR3 has 15 residues. The authors reverse transcribed about 0.5 to 1 ug RNA with random hexamers. With immunoSEQ multiplex PCR, TCR beta CDR3 was amplified across 54 Vbeta and 13 Jbeta. TCRdb re-derived calls from the immunoSEQ multiplex PCR reads in MiXCR, one entry per CDR3 protein. There are some 200,000 distinct CDR3 sequences in the sample; nearly 97% occur only once, and roughly 0.1% lies in the top ten. Sequencing of TCR beta drew on CD8+ and CD4+ T cells from blood. Patients with stable or active relapsing-remitting disease, all of them treatment-naive, made up the multiple sclerosis controls. Negative isolation was used for CD8+ and CD4+ T cells and FACS enrichment for TEMRA cells.

The chain recombines TRBV4-1 with TRBJ2-1; tentatively, D is TRBD2 (6 bases). The receptor was isolated from a human donor with multiple sclerosis. The sample consisted of CD4+ T cells from PBMCs. CDR3 sequence (DNA): TGCGCCAGCAGCCAAGACGAGGCGCGGCAGGAGGGTTGTATCTTC. Translated, it gives CASSQDEARQEGCIF.